The present T cell receptor (beta chain) was sequenced within a study of cytomegalovirus exposure and HLA in healthy donors. In regard to this clone: Its target is not known.

It was with 60 Vbeta and 13 Jbeta primers that the PCR ran. Clones were read by immunoSEQ multiplex PCR, and TCRdb kept only the in-frame ones, dropping some. The profile shows about 150,000 clones, about 79% of them singletons. The study's findings and limits: Roughly uniform depth of sequencing across donors was assumed in presence/absence analyses.

There are 13 residues in the CDR3. V was pared by 3 bases and J by 6 bases, with 9 bases between. Germline CDR1 and CDR2: SGHAT and FQNNGV. The receptor comes from a man aged 50-60 years in good health and CMV-seropositive. Sequencing was carried out using PBMCs. This chain connects TRBV11-2 to TRBJ2-1, with unresolved D. CDR3 region: CASSLGSINEQFF. The CDR3 DNA follows: TGTGCCAGCAGCTTGGGTAGCATCAATGAGCAGTTCTTC. The complete variable domain, with remaining parts taken from reference TRBV11-2 and TRBJ2-1, reads EAGVAQSPRYKIIEKRQSVAFWCNPISGHATLYWYQQILGQGPKLLIQFQNNGVVDDSQLPKDRFSAERLKGVDSTLKIQPAKLEDSAVYLCASSLGSINEQFFGPGTRLTVL.